This T cell receptor beta chain emerged from a study of cytomegalovirus exposure and HLA in healthy donors. Notes on this clone: The antigen remains undetermined.

PCR was performed using 60 Vbeta and 13 Jbeta primers. The assay was immunoSEQ multiplex PCR, and TCRdb's table has in-frame clones only and misses some. This table holds under 100,000 clones, around three quarters found once. CDR1 is SEHNR and CDR2 is FQNEAQ in the germline V gene (reference sequence). Trimming cost V 4 bases and J 4 bases, with 5 bases left between them. CDR3 size: 12 residues. Findings of the study overall: Apart from CMV serostatus, no immune exposure information was available.

The sequenced sample consisted of PBMCs. J is TRBJ1-5 and V is TRBV7-9; D unclear. This TCR was recovered from a woman aged 50 to 60 in good health and CMV-seropositive. Here the CDR3 reads CASSSQNQPQHF. The CDR3 nucleotides read TGTGCCAGCAGCTCCCAAAATCAGCCCCAGCATTTT.